The clone carrying this T cell receptor (beta chain) was counted ten times or more. Its matching antigen is unknown. Other autoimmune diseases, uncontrolled infections, pregnancy or lactation led to the exclusion of patients. Fresh peripheral blood, roughly 9.4 ml, was the PBMC source. This sample is part of a study of Graves' ophthalmopathy and Graves' hyperthyroidism. Study-level points and caveats: Using 13 signatures, a model distinguished ophthalmopathy from stable hyperthyroidism, reaching around 88% sensitivity and 65% to 84% specificity. Progression of ophthalmopathy was predicted by the model with about 68% sensitivity and just over 72% specificity.

CDR3 regions of TCR beta were amplified from RNA transcripts. HTBI primers served in a first-round RT-PCR, which a second-round multiplex PCR followed. TCRdb fed the multiplex PCR reads into MiXCR, producing one record per CDR3 protein. The data contain just over 400,000 distinct CDR3 sequences, around 21% of them seen just once; the ten biggest clones take up roughly 3.2%. The CDR3 runs to 16 residues. The V and J ends lost 7 bases and 0 bases respectively, with 16 bases between them. The sequencing sample was made of peripheral blood. The sequence derives from a woman aged 18-29 years with stable Graves' hyperthyroidism. The chain has TRBV12-3 or TRBV12-4 and TRBJ2-4; D tentatively fits TRBD1 or TRBD2 (5 bases each). The CDR3 nucleotides read TGTGCCAGCACGGAGAGGGGTAATCTAGCCAAAAACATTCAGTACTTC. Encoded protein: CASTERGNLAKNIQYF.